This TCR beta chain emerged from a study of response to subunit inactivated influenza vaccine. Study-level findings and limits: New T cells are recruited in small numbers by each seasonal influenza vaccination, according to the authors' suggestion.

TCRdb reanalysed the RT-PCR reads using MiXCR and keeps one entry per CDR3 protein. In the table there are about 300,000 distinct CDR3 sequences, 21% of which are singletons. On this clonotype: The antigen remains undetermined.

This CDR3 has 14 amino acids. Trimming removed 0 bases at V and 6 bases at J, with 13 bases between. Germline CDR1 is SGHRS and CDR2 is YFSETQ. This specimen was PBMCs from blood, taken about 20 months after vaccination. V gene TRBV5-1 combines with J gene TRBJ2-7, with unresolved D. The receptor was derived from a man aged 45 to 70 who received an inactivated influenza vaccine. The CDR3 nucleotides read TGCGCCAGCAGCTTGGCACAGACGAACGGCGAGCAGTACTTC. Encoded protein: CASSLAQTNGEQYF.